This T cell receptor beta chain stems from a study of blood T cell repertoires in COVID-19. Study-wide background: COVID-19 samples from acute and convalescent phases originated in the United States, Italy and Spain.

In the source study's methods: It was from reference gene primer amplification that nucleated cell counts were estimated. Here immunoSEQ multiplex PCR was the method, and the copy in TCRdb shows in-frame clones only, minus some. For V, J and clone size, that table is used; D and trimming come from the DNA. The sample lists about 180,000 clones; 70% to 90% were seen once. The CDR3 has 13 residues. Germline values: CDR1 LNHDA, CDR2 SQIVND (reference sequence). V lost 5 bases and J 1 base, leaving 8 bases between the germline ends. Sequenced input: peripheral blood. The V gene is TRBV19, the J gene TRBJ1-1; D remains ambiguous. The TCR sequence derives from a man between 60 and 75 years old with acute or convalescent COVID-19. The CDR3 DNA reads TGTGCCAGTAGTCGACTGGCGAACACTGAAGCTTTCTTT. Residues: CASSRLANTEAFF. Using reference TRBV19 and TRBJ1-1 for the parts outside the CDR3, the full variable domain is DGGITQSPKYLFRKEGQNVTLSCEQNLNHDAMYWYRQDPGQGLRLIYYSQIVNDFQKGDIAEGYSVSREKKESFPLTVTSAQKNPTAFYLCASSRLANTEAFFGQGTRLTVV.